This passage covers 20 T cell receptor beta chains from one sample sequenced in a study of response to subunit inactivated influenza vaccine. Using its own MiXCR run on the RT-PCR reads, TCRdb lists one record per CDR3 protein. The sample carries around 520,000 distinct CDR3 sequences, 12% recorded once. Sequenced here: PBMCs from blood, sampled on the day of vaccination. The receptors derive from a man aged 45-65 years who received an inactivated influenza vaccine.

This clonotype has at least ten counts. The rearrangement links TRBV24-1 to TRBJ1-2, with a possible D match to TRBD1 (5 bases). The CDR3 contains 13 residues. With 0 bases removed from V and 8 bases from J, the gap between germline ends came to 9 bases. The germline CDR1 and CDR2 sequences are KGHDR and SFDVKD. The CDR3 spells CATSDLRGGGYTF. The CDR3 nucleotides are TGTGCCACCAGTGATTTGAGGGGAGGAGGCTACACCTTC.

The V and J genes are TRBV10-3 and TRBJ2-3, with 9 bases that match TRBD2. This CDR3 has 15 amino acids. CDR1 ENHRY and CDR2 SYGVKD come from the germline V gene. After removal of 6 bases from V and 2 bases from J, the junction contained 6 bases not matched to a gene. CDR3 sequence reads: CAISRAGGDTDTQYF. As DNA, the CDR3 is TGTGCCATCAGCAGAGCGGGGGGAGACACAGATACGCAGTATTTT.

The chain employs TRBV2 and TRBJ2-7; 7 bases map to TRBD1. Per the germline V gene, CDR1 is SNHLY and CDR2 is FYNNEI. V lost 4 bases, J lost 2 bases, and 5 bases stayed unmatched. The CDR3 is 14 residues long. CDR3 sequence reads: CASSVRTGPYEQYF. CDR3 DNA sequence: TGTGCCAGCAGTGTTCGGACAGGACCCTACGAGCAGTACTTC.

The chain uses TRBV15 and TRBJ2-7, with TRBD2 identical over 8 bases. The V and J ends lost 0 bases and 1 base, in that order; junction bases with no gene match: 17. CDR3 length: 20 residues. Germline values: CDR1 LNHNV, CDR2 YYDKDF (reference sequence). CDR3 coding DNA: TGTGCCACCAGCAGAGATCCGGGGGATTTAGCGGGATCTGTATCCTACGAGCAGTACTTC. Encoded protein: CATSRDPGDLAGSVSYEQYF. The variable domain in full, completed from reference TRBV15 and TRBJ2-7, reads DAMVIQNPRYQVTQFGKPVTLSCSQTLNHNVMYWYQQKSSQAPKLLFHYYDKDFNNEADTPDNFQSRRPNTSFCFLDIRSPGLGDTAMYLCATSRDPGDLAGSVSYEQYFGPGTRLTVT.

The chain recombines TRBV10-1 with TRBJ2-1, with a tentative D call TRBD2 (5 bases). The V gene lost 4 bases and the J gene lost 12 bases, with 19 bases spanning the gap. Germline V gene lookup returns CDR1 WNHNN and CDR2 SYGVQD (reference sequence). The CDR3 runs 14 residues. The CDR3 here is CASSGGWRQSGQFF. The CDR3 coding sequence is TGCGCCAGCAGTGGCGGATGGAGGCAATCGGGGCAGTTCTTC.

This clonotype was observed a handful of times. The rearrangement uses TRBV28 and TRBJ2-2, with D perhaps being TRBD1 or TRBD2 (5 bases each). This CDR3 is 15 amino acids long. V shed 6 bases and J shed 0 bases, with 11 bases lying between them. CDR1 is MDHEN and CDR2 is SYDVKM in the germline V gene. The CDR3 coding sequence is TGTGCCAGCAGCCGAGGGGTCGCGAACACCGGGGAGCTGTTTTTT. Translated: CASSRGVANTGELFF.

CDR3 nucleotides: TGCGCCAGCAGCTTGATGGCGGCCCAAGAGACCCAGTACTTC. It encodes CASSLMAAQETQYF. The rearrangement uses TRBV5-1 and TRBJ2-5, with D uncertain. The CDR3 totals 14 residues. Germline CDR1 SGHRS, CDR2 YFSETQ. V was cut by 1 base and J by 1 base, with 8 bases left in between.

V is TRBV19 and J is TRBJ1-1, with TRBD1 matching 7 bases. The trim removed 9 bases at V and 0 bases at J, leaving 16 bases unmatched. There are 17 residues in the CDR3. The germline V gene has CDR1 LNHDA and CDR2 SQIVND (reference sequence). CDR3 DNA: TGTGCCAGCGAAATCAGGGGGGCAGGGAAAATGAACACTGAAGCTTTCTTT. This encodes CASEIRGAGKMNTEAFF. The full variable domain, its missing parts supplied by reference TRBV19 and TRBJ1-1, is DGGITQSPKYLFRKEGQNVTLSCEQNLNHDAMYWYRQDPGQGLRLIYYSQIVNDFQKGDIAEGYSVSREKKESFPLTVTSAQKNPTAFYLCASEIRGAGKMNTEAFFGQGTRLTVV.

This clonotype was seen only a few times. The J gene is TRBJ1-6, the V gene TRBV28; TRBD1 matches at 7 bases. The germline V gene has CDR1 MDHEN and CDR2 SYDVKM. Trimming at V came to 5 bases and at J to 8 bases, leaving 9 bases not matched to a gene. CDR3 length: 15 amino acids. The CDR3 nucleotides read TGTGCCAGCAGTCTTTTATCGGGACAGCATTCACCCCTCCACTTT. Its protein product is CASSLLSGQHSPLHF.

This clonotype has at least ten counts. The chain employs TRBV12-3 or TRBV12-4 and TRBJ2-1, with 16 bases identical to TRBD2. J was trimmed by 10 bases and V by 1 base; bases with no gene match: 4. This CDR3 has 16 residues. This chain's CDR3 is CASSLDGTSGGAEQFF. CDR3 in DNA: TGTGCCAGCAGTTTAGATGGGACTAGCGGGGGGGCCGAGCAGTTCTTC.

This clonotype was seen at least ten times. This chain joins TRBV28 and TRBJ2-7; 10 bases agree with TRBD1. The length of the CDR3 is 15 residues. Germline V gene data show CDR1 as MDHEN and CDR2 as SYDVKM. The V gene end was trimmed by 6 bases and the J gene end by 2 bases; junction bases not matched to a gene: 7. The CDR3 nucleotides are TGTGCCAGCAGCCCCCCGGGACAGGGGACCTACGAGCAGTACTTC. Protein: CASSPPGQGTYEQYF.

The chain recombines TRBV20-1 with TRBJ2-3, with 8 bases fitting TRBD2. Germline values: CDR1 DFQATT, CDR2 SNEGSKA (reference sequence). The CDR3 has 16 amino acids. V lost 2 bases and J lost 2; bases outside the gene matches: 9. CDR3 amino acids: CSARPTSGPYTDTQYF. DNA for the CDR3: TGCAGTGCTAGACCCACTAGCGGTCCTTACACAGATACGCAGTATTTT.

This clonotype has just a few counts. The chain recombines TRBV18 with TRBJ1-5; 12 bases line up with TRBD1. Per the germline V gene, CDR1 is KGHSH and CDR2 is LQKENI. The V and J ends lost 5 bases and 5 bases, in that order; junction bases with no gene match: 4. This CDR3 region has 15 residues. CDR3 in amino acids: CASSSGQGAYQPQHF. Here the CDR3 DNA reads TGTGCCAGCTCATCGGGACAGGGGGCTTATCAGCCCCAGCATTTT.

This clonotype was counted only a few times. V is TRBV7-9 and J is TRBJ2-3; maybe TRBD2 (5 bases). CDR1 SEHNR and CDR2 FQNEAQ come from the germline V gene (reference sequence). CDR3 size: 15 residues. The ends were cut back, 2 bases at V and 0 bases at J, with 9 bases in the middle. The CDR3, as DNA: TGTGCCAGCAGCTTAAGGAGGATAAGCACAGATACGCAGTATTTT. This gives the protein CASSLRRISTDTQYF.

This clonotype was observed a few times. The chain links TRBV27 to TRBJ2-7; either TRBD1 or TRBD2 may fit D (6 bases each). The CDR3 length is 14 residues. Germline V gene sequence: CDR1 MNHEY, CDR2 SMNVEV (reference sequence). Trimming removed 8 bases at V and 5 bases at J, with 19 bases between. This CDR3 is CASRSGGTVNEQYF. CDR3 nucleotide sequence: TGTGCCAGCCGTTCCGGGGGCACGGTGAACGAGCAGTACTTC.

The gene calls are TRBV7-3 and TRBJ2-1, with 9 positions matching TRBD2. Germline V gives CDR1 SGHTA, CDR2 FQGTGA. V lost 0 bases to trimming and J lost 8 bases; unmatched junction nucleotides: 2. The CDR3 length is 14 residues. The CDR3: CASSLTSGRHEQFF. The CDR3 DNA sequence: TGTGCCAGCAGCTTAACTAGCGGGAGACATGAGCAGTTCTTC.

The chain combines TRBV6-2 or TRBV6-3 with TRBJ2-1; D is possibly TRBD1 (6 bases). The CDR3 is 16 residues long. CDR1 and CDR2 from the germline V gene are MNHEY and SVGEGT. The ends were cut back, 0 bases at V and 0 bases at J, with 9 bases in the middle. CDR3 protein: CASSYSGARSYNEQFF. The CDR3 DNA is TGTGCCAGCAGTTACTCGGGGGCCCGCTCCTACAATGAGCAGTTCTTC.

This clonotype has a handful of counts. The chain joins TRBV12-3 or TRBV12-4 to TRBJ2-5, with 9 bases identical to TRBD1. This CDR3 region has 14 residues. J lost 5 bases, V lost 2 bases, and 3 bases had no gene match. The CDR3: CASSLNRGLETQYF. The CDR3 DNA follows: TGTGCCAGCAGTTTAAACAGGGGGCTTGAGACCCAGTACTTC.

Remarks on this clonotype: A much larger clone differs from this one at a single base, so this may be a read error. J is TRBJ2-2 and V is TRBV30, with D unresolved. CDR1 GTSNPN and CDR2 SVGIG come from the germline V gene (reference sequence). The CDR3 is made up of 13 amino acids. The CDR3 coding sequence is TGTGCCTGGACGTGGGCAAACACCGAGGAGCTGTTTTTT. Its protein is CAWTWANTEELFF. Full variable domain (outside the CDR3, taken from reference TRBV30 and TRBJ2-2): SQTIHQWPATLVQPVGSPLSLECTVEGTSNPNLYWYRQAAGRGLQLLFYSVGIGQISSEVPQNLSASRPQDRQFILSSKKLLLSDSGFYLCAWTWANTEELFFGEGSRLTVL.

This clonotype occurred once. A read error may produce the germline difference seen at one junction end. The CDR3 nucleotides are TGTGTCAGCAGCTTACAGAGCTCCTACAATGAGCAGTTCTTC. Translating gives CVSSLQSSYNEQFF. The rearrangement uses TRBV5-5 and TRBJ2-1, with D unclear. CDR3 size: 14 residues. Germline CDR1 is SGHKS and CDR2 is YYEKEE (reference sequence).